The rows below give T cell receptor beta chains drawn from one sample of a study of cytomegalovirus exposure and HLA in healthy donors. This table comes from immunoSEQ multiplex PCR, and its TCRdb copy is limited to in-frame clones, with some not included. The table has 180,000 or so clones, about 80% seen once. Sequencing was done on a sample of PBMCs. These receptor sequences come from a man between 40 and 49 years old in good health and CMV-seronegative. CDR3s include the opening cysteine and the closing phenylalanine or tryptophan. The D gene is left open where the match is weak. Clone sizes are given selectively: once, few, many, or a class where the clone is expanded.

-,TRBJ2-5,-,TRBV7-2,TGTGCCAGCAGCTTAGGTTGGCGGCAAGAGACCCAGTACTTC,CASSLGWRQETQYF
-,TRBJ2-2,-,TRBV7-9,TGTGCCAGCAGTTATGCTTCCGGGGCGAACACCGGGGAGCTGTTTTTT,CASSYASGANTGELFF
TRBD1,TRBJ1-2,-,TRBV4-1,TGCGCCAGCAGCCCGCGACAGGGGGCTGCATACTATGGCTACACCTTC,CASSPRQGAAYYGYTF
-,TRBJ2-1,-,TRBV27,TGTGCCAGCAGTTCACTAGTAGGAAGCTCCTACAATGAGCAGTTCTTC,CASSSLVGSSYNEQFF
-,TRBJ1-4,-,TRBV6-1,TGTGCCAGCAGTGATTCCAGGGGCGACAAACTGTTTTTT,CASSDSRGDKLFF
-,TRBJ2-7,-,TRBV5-6,TGTGCCAGCAGCCCACCCTCCCCAGGCTCCTACGAGCAGTACTTC,CASSPPSPGSYEQYF
TRBD2,TRBJ2-2,-,TRBV15,TGTGCCACCAGGGGACTAGCGGGAGTTGGCGGGGAGCTGTTTTTT,CATRGLAGVGGELFF
TRBD1,TRBJ1-2,-,TRBV10-3,TGTGCCATCAGCCCCAATCCCGGGACAGGGGGAATCTATGGCTACACCTTC,CAISPNPGTGGIYGYTF
-,TRBJ2-2,-,TRBV4-2,TGTGCCAGCAGCCAAGATTCTCTAGCGAACACCGGGGAGCTGTTTTTT,CASSQDSLANTGELFF
-,TRBJ1-5,-,TRBV11-3,TGTGCCAGCAGCTTTGGGGGCCCGAATCAGCCCCAGCATTTT,CASSFGGPNQPQHF
-,TRBJ1-6,-,TRBV4-3,TGCGCCAGCAGCCAAGGGGGCCAGTATAATTCACCCCTCCACTTT,CASSQGGQYNSPLHF
-,TRBJ1-1,-,TRBV7-2,TGTGCCAGCAGCTTAAATAGGGGCGATAAAGCTTTCTTT,CASSLNRGDKAFF
-,TRBJ1-1,-,TRBV2,TGTGCCAGCAGCCGGGACTTCAACACTGAAGCTTTCTTT,CASSRDFNTEAFF
-,TRBJ1-1,-,TRBV5-1,TGCGCCAGCAGCTTGGCTAGGGGCGGACAGTACGCTGCCGCTGAAGCTTTCTTT,CASSLARGGQYAAAEAFF
TRBD2,TRBJ2-1,-,TRBV7-2,TGTGCCAGCAGCTTAGGGCCGGGACTAGTCTACAATGAGCAGTTCTTC,CASSLGPGLVYNEQFF
TRBD1,TRBJ2-7,-,TRBV27,TGTGCCAGCAGTTTATCCGGGACAGGGTTTGGAGTGGAGCAGTACTTC,CASSLSGTGFGVEQYF
-,TRBJ1-5,-,TRBV19,TGTGCCAGTAAAGCTTTGGGCTACCCTTATAGCAATCAGCCCCAGCATTTT,CASKALGYPYSNQPQHF
-,TRBJ2-1,once,TRBV29-1,TGCAGCGTTGAGACTAGCTCCTACAATGAGCAGTTCTTC,CSVETSSYNEQFF
-,TRBJ1-1,-,TRBV9,TGTGCCAGCAGCGTAGAGGGGGTGAACACTGAAGCTTTCTTT,CASSVEGVNTEAFF
TRBD2,TRBJ2-1,few,TRBV6-5,TGTGCCAGCAACCTCTTAGCGGGAGACAATGAGCAGTTCTTC,CASNLLAGDNEQFF
TRBD2,TRBJ2-5,-,TRBV9,TGTGCCAGCAGCGTAGGGGGACTAGCGGGGGGGCGGGGAGAGACCCAGTACTTC,CASSVGGLAGGRGETQYF
TRBD2,TRBJ2-1,once,TRBV7-8,TGTGCCAGCACCGAAAGAGGGACTAGGGAGACCAATGAGCAGTTCTTC,CASTERGTRETNEQFF
TRBD2,TRBJ2-5,-,TRBV4-1,TGCGCCAGCAGCCCGAGACTAGCGAAAGAGACCCAGTACTTC,CASSPRLAKETQYF
-,TRBJ2-7,-,TRBV19,TGTGCCAGTAGCGCTGTGGGCCAACCCTACGAGCAGTACTTC,CASSAVGQPYEQYF
TRBD2,TRBJ2-7,few,TRBV2,TGTGCCAGCACCGGGACTAGCGGGGGCTACGAGCAGTACTTC,CASTGTSGGYEQYF
TRBD1,TRBJ1-5,-,TRBV4-2,TGTGCCAGCAGCCAGGGACAGTATAGCAATCAGCCCCAGCATTTT,CASSQGQYSNQPQHF
TRBD1,TRBJ1-2,-,TRBV19,TGTGCCAGTAGTGATCGGACAGGGGGAGCCGGACTGAGAGGCTACACCTTC,CASSDRTGGAGLRGYTF
-,TRBJ2-1,-,TRBV7-3,TGTGCCAGCAGCCGCACAGATAGTGGTGAGCAGTTCTTC,CASSRTDSGEQFF
-,TRBJ2-7,-,TRBV6-6,TGTGCCAGCAGTTACGGCCGCGAGGTCTACGAGCAGTACTTC,CASSYGREVYEQYF
TRBD1,TRBJ2-4,-,TRBV2,TGTGCCAGCAGCCTATTAGGGGGCGCGGAAAACATTCAGTACTTC,CASSLLGGAENIQYF
-,TRBJ2-7,once,TRBV15,TGTGCCACCAGCAGAGATCAGAACAGTCCCTACGAGCAGTACTTC,CATSRDQNSPYEQYF
-,TRBJ2-7,-,TRBV4-2,TGTGCCAGCAGCCAAGGGGACTCCTTTTTACAGTACGAGCAGTACTTC,CASSQGDSFLQYEQYF
-,TRBJ2-1,-,TRBV19,TGTGCCAGTAGTATCCTATACCTATCCTACAATGAGCAGTTCTTC,CASSILYLSYNEQFF
-,TRBJ2-1,-,TRBV7-3,TGTGCCAGCAGCCTCGGACAGCGTCAATACTACAATGAGCAGTTCTTC,CASSLGQRQYYNEQFF
-,TRBJ1-1,few,TRBV28,TGTGCCAGCAGTTTTCAGAGACGGGGGGCTACTGAAGCTTTCTTT,CASSFQRRGATEAFF
-,TRBJ2-3,few,TRBV4-3,TGCGCCAGCAGCCAAGATGGGGGGTCGGATACGCAGTATTTT,CASSQDGGSDTQYF
-,TRBJ1-5,-,TRBV11-2,TGTGCCAGCAGCCAGGGGCCCGGGAGGGGACAGCCCCAGCATTTT,CASSQGPGRGQPQHF
TRBD2,TRBJ2-3,-,TRBV30,TGTGCCTGGGACAGTCGGACTAGCGGGAGTCCCGGACGGGATACGCAGTATTTT,CAWDSRTSGSPGRDTQYF
-,TRBJ2-3,-,TRBV5-1,TGCGCCAGCAGCTTGGGAGGGCAGCGCACAGATACGCAGTATTTT,CASSLGGQRTDTQYF
-,TRBJ2-1,-,TRBV5-4,TGTGCCAGCAGCTTGGCGGCTAGCGCGTACAATGAGCAGTTCTTC,CASSLAASAYNEQFF
TRBD1,TRBJ2-5,-,TRBV5-4,TGTGCCAGCAGCCACCGACAGGGAGCCCAAGAGACCCAGTACTTC,CASSHRQGAQETQYF
-,TRBJ1-2,many,TRBV6-1,TGTGCCAGCAGTGAAGTTCAGGGTTCTGGCTACACCTTC,CASSEVQGSGYTF
-,TRBJ1-2,-,TRBV6-4,TGTGCCAGCAGCCCGGAGGCTAACTATGGCTACACCTTC,CASSPEANYGYTF
TRBD2,TRBJ2-3,-,TRBV7-2,TGTGCCAGCAGCCTCACGGCCACTAGCGGGAGGGCCGGTAATACGCAGTATTTT,CASSLTATSGRAGNTQYF
-,TRBJ1-4,-,TRBV7-2,TGTGCCAGCAGCTCACAAAGAGAAAAACTGTTTTTT,CASSSQREKLFF
-,TRBJ1-4,once,TRBV6-1,TGTGCCAGCACAACAGGGCCTAATGAAAAACTGTTTTTT,CASTTGPNEKLFF
-,TRBJ2-1,once,TRBV7-9,TGTGCCAGCAGCTTAGCGCTAGCTAGCTCCTACAATGAGCAGTTCTTC,CASSLALASSYNEQFF
-,TRBJ2-3,-,TRBV9,TGTGCCAGCAGCGTGGCCCCCCCAGATACGCAGTATTTT,CASSVAPPDTQYF
-,TRBJ2-3,-,TRBV5-1,TGCGCCAGCAGCTGGGGAGACATAGGCACAGATACGCAGTATTTT,CASSWGDIGTDTQYF
TRBD2,TRBJ2-7,-,TRBV7-2,TGTGCCAGCAGCATTAGCGGGACGGCCTACGAGCAGTACTTC,CASSISGTAYEQYF